The 2 T cell receptor beta chains below come from one sample, sequenced in a study of blood T cell repertoires in COVID-19. The table came from immunoSEQ multiplex PCR; TCRdb's copy has only in-frame clones and leaves some out. The sample has 94,000 or so clones, more than 65% seen once. Specimen: peripheral blood. The receptors originated from a man between 60 and 75 years old with acute or convalescent COVID-19.

This clone came up a few times. This rearrangement joins TRBV7-2 to TRBJ1-4; a weak D match, TRBD1 (5 bases). V lost 5 bases to trimming and J lost 8 bases, with 18 bases between them. The CDR3 length is 15 residues. Germline values: CDR1 SGHTA, CDR2 FQGNSA. This CDR3 is CASSAQTGQGEKLFF. CDR3 DNA sequence: TGTGCCAGCAGCGCCCAAACTGGCCAGGGCGAAAAACTGTTTTTT.

The chain links TRBV11-2 to TRBJ2-4; 11 bases match TRBD2. The germline CDR1 and CDR2 sequences are SGHAT and FQNNGV. CDR3 length equals 16 residues. The ends lost 3 bases at V and 9 bases at J; junction bases unmatched: 10. CDR3 loop: CASSFELAGAGSIQYF. The CDR3 nucleotides are TGTGCCAGCAGCTTCGAACTAGCGGGGGCCGGGAGCATTCAGTACTTC.